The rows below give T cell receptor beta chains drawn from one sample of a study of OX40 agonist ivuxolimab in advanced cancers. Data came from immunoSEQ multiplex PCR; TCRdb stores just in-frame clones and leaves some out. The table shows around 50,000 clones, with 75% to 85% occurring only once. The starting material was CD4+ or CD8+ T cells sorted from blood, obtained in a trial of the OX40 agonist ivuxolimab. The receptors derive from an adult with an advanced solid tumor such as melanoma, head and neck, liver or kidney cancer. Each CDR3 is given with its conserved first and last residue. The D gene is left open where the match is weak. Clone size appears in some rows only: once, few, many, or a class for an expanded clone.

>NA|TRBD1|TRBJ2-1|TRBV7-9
TGTGCCAGCAGCTGGGACAGGGGCCCACTCGAGAATGAGCAGTTCTTC
CASSWDRGPLENEQFF
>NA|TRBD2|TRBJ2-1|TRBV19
TGTGCCAGTAGTATAGATCAAGCTAGCGGGAGTGGGAAGCAGTTCTTC
CASSIDQASGSGKQFF
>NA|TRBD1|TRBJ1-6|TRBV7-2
TGTGCCAGCAGAACCGACAGGGGCACCTATAATTCACCCCTCCACTTT
CASRTDRGTYNSPLHF
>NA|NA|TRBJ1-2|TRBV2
TGTGCCAGCAGAGGGGAAGTGCTGGGCGGCTACACCTTC
CASRGEVLGGYTF
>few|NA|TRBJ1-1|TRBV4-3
TGCGCCAGCAGTTACGACCCCTCAACTAGCACTGAAGCTTTCTTT
CASSYDPSTSTEAFF
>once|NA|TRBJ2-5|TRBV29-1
TGCAGCGTTGTAGGGTCAGGGGGAGGAGAGACCCAGTACTTC
CSVVGSGGGETQYF
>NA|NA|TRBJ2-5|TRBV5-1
TGCGCCAGCAGGATGTCACCCCGGGAGACCCAGTACTTC
CASRMSPRETQYF
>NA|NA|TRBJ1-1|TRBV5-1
TGCGCCAGCAGCTTGGGGGGTGAGAGCACTGAAGCTTTCTTT
CASSLGGESTEAFF
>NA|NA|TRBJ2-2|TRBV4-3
TGCGCCAGCAGCGAGAGGAACACCGGGGAGCTGTTTTTT
CASSERNTGELFF
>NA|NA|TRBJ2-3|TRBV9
TGTGCCAGCAGCGTAGGGGCGCTTTCCACAGATACGCAGTATTTT
CASSVGALSTDTQYF
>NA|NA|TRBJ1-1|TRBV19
TGTGCCAGTAGTGTCGGCCAGGGTGCCAGCGAAGCTTTCTTT
CASSVGQGASEAFF
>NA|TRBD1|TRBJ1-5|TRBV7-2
TGTGCCAGCAGCTTAGTGGGGGGACAGGGAAACCAGCCCCAGCATTTT
CASSLVGGQGNQPQHF
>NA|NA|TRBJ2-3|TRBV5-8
TGTGCCAGCAGCGGCCGGCGGGATCCAGATACGCAGTATTTT
CASSGRRDPDTQYF
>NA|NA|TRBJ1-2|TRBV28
TGTGCCAGCAGTCGCTATGGCTACACCTTC
CASSRYGYTF
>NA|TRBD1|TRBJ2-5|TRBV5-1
TGCGCCAGCAGCTTTTCAACGGACAGGAAAGTTCCTGAGACCCAGTACTTC
CASSFSTDRKVPETQYF
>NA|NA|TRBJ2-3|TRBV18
TGTGCCAGCTCACCTCCCCCGAAGCTGACGAGCACAGATACGCAGTATTTT
CASSPPPKLTSTDTQYF
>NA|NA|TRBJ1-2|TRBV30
TGTGCCTGGAATTCGGATTCTAACTATGGCTACACCTTC
CAWNSDSNYGYTF
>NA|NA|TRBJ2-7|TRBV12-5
TGTGCTAGTGGTTTGGCCCTGGGGGACCGGGACGCCTACGAGCAGTACTTC
CASGLALGDRDAYEQYF
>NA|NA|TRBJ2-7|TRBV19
TGTGCCAGTATGAGGAAGGGTACCTACGAGCAGTACTTC
CASMRKGTYEQYF
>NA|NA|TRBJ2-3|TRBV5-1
TGCGCCAGCAGCTTGGCCCAACGAAGCGGAGCAGATACGCAGTATTTT
CASSLAQRSGADTQYF
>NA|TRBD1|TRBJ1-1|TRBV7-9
TGTGCCAGCAGCTTATCATCGTCGGATGACAGGGGCCTTAACACTGAAGCTTTCTTT
CASSLSSSDDRGLNTEAFF
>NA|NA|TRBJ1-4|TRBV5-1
TGCGCCAGCAGCCTCGCTGGTTACAATGAAAAACTGTTTTTT
CASSLAGYNEKLFF
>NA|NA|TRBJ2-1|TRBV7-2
TGTGCCAGCAGCTTCGTGTCCACCTCCCCAGGTGAGCAGTTCTTC
CASSFVSTSPGEQFF
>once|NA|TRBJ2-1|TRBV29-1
TGCAGCGTTGAAGAACCCAGGGGCAATGAGCAGTTCTTC
CSVEEPRGNEQFF
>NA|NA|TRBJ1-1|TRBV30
TGTGCCTGTCAAAGAATGGGGGCGACGAACACTGAAGCTTTCTTT
CACQRMGATNTEAFF
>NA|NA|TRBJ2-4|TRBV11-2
TGTGCCAGCAGCAGGTCGGGGACTGATAATTTTCAGTACTTC
CASSRSGTDNFQYF
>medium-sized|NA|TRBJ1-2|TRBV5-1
TGCGCCAGCAGCTTAGACCGGAGGGGTGGCTACACCTTC
CASSLDRRGGYTF
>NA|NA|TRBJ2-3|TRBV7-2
TGTGCCAGCAGCTCGACTATGTTCGTGACAGATACGCAGTATTTT
CASSSTMFVTDTQYF
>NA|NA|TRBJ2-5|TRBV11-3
TGTGCCAGCAGCCAGAGGGGGGATTTGGGGGAGACCCAGTACTTC
CASSQRGDLGETQYF
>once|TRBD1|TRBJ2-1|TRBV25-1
TGTGCCAGCAGTAGACAGGGGGCTTACAATGAGCAGTTCTTC
CASSRQGAYNEQFF
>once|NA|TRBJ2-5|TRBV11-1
TGTGCCAGCAGCTTCAGGGTAACGCGAACTCAAGAGACCCAGTACTTC
CASSFRVTRTQETQYF
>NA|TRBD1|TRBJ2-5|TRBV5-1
TGCGCCAGCAGCTCAGGGGGCCTCCAAGAGACCCAGTACTTC
CASSSGGLQETQYF
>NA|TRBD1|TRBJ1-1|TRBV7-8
TGTGCCAGCAGCTACAGACAGGGCGGGGCTGAAGCTTTCTTT
CASSYRQGGAEAFF
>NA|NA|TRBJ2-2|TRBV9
TGTGCCAGCAGCGTAGGTGGTTGGGGCGGCACCGGGGAGCTGTTTTTT
CASSVGGWGGTGELFF
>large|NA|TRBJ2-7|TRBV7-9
TGTGCCAGCAGCTTAGGAGACGGGTACGAGCAGTACTTC
CASSLGDGYEQYF
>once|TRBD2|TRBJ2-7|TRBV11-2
TGTGCCAGCAGCTTAGAGGTAGGGAGCGGGAGCGGAACTTACGAGCAGTACTTC
CASSLEVGSGSGTYEQYF
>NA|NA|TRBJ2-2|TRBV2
TGTGCCAGCGGAAGGGTTAAGGGTCCCACCGGGGAGCTGTTTTTT
CASGRVKGPTGELFF
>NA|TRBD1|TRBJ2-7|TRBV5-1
TGCGCCAGCAGCTACGGGACAGGGCCCTACGAGCAGTACTTC
CASSYGTGPYEQYF
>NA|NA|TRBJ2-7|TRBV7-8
TGTGCCAGCAGCTTAAACGGGGGCCGCGAGCAGTACTTC
CASSLNGGREQYF
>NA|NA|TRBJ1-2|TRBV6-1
TGTTGCAATGGGGGTTCCCTCGCCGGCTACACCTTC
CCNGGSLAGYTF
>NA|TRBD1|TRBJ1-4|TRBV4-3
TGCGCCAGCAGCCTACTGACAGGGCATGAAAAACTGTTTTTT
CASSLLTGHEKLFF
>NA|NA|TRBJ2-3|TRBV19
TGTGCCAGTAGTATCGGCGGGACCCCAGATACGCAGTATTTT
CASSIGGTPDTQYF
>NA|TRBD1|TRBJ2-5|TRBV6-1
TGTGCCAGCAGTGAATCCGGGACAGGGATAAGAGAGACCCAGTACTTC
CASSESGTGIRETQYF